This entry is about one TCR beta chain. What it recognizes is unknown. The PCR contained 60 Vbeta and 13 Jbeta primers. Libraries were prepared by immunoSEQ multiplex PCR; TCRdb keeps only in-frame clonotypes and omits some of them. The sample lists approximately 250,000 clones; more than 70% were seen once. This entry comes from a study of cytomegalovirus exposure and HLA in healthy donors. Findings and caveats of the study: Among the most significant clusters, several appeared linked to common viral pathogens in a later analysis. Rarity held for most TCR sequences, but there were some public TCRs that occurred in many donors.

The ends were cut back, 6 bases at V and 2 bases at J, with 14 bases in the middle. CDR3 size: 15 residues. The V gene's germline CDR1 is SEHNR and CDR2 FQNEAQ (reference sequence). This sequence originates from a boy younger than 18 in good health and CMV-seronegative. The V and J genes are TRBV7-9 and TRBJ1-5, with D unclear. Material for sequencing was PBMCs. The CDR3 DNA reads TGTGCCAGCAGACCCCCTGGCACCGGCAATCAGCCCCAGCATTTT. Protein sequence: CASRPPGTGNQPQHF.